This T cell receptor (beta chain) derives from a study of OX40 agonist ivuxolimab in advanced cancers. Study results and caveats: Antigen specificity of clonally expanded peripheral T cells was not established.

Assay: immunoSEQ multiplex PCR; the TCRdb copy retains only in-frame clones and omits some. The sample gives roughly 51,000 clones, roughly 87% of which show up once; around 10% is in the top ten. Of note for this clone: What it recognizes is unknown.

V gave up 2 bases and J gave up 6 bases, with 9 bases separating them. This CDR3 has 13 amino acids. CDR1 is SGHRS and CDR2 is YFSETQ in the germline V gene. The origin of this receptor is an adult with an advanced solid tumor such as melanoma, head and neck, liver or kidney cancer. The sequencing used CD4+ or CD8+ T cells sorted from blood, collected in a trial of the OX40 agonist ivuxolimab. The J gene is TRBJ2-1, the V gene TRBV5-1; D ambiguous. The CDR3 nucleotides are TGCGCCAGCAGCTTTTACAGCCCCAATGAGCAGTTCTTC. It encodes CASSFYSPNEQFF.